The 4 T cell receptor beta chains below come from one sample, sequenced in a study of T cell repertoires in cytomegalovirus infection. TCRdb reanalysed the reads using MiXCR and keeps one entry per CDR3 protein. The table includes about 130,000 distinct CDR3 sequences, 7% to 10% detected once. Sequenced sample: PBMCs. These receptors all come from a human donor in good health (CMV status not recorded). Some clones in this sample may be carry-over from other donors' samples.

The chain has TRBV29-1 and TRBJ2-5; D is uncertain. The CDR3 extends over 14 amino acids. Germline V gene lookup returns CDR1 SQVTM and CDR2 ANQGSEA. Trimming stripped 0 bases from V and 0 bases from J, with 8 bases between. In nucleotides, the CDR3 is TGCAGCGTTGAAGATGTGGCGGACCAAGAGACCCAGTACTTC. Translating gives CSVEDVADQETQYF.

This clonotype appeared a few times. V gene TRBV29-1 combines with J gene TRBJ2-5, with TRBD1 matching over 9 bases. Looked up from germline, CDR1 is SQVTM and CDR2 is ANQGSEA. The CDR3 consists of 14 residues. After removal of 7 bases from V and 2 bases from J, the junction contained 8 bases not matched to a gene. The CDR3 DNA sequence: TGCAGCGGCAGTAACAGGGGGCGTCAAGAGACCCAGTACTTC. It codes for CSGSNRGRQETQYF.

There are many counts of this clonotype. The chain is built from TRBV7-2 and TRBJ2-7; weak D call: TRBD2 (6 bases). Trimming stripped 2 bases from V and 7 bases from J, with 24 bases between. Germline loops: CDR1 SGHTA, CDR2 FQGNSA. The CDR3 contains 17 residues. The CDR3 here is CASSLLLRPAQRGEQYF. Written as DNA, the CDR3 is TGTGCCAGCAGCTTACTACTTCGTCCCGCTCAACGGGGGGAGCAGTACTTC.

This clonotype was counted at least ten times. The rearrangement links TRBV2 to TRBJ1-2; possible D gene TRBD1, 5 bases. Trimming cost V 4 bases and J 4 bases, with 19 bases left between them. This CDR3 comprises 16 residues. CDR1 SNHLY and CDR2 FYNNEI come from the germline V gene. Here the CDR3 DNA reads TGTGCCAGCAGTGGATTGGGGCGAATCATCCCCTATGGCTACACCTTC. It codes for CASSGLGRIIPYGYTF.